Following are 16 T cell receptor beta chains from one sample sequenced in a study of control samples from healthy donors and cancer patients. Assay used: immunoSEQ multiplex PCR; TCRdb lists only in-frame clones, some missing. Found here are around 180,000 clones, 75% to 95% of them singletons; the top ten hold 2% to 2.5%. Input material: blood. The source is a woman in her forties in good health.

J is TRBJ1-4 and V is TRBV4-1; possibly TRBD1 for D (5 bases). Germline CDR1 and CDR2: MGHRA and YSYEKL. Trimming shortened V by 1 base and J by 8 bases, and 17 bases separated the two germline ends. The CDR3 runs 16 residues. CDR3 in DNA: TGCGCCAGCAGCCAAGTGGAGGGGAGCGGTGGAGAAAAACTGTTTTTT. It is translated as CASSQVEGSGGEKLFF.

This chain uses TRBV19 with TRBJ1-6; the D gene is possibly TRBD1 (5 bases). Germline V lookup: CDR1 LNHDA, CDR2 SQIVND (reference sequence). V gave up 4 bases and J gave up 8 bases, with 15 bases separating them. The CDR3 runs 15 residues. The CDR3 DNA reads TGTGCCAGTAGTACCCGACAGTTGACCCATTCACCCCTCCACTTT. Translated: CASSTRQLTHSPLHF.

This clone was counted between two and nine times. This chain joins TRBV25-1 and TRBJ1-1, with TRBD1 identical over 11 bases. The length of the CDR3 is 15 residues. V shed 3 bases, J shed 1 base, and the junction held 1 base outside the gene matches. Germline V lookup: CDR1 MGHDK, CDR2 SYGVNS. The CDR3 bases are TGTGCCAGCAGTGAGGGACAGGGGGAGAACACTGAAGCTTTCTTT. This sequence encodes CASSEGQGENTEAFF.

The chain carries TRBV5-6 and TRBJ2-5; TRBD1 agrees at 8 bases. V shed 4 bases and J 3 bases; nucleotides not matched to a gene: 5. Germline V gene data show CDR1 as SGHDT and CDR2 as YYEEEE. The CDR3 runs to 14 residues. The CDR3 loop reads CASSQGQVKETQYF. The CDR3 bases are TGTGCCAGCAGCCAGGGACAGGTCAAAGAGACCCAGTACTTC.

The chain recombines TRBV5-1 with TRBJ1-4; 11 positions match TRBD1. Germline CDR1 is SGHRS and CDR2 is YFSETQ. The CDR3 is 17 residues long. The ends lost 5 bases at V and 3 bases at J; junction bases unmatched: 9. The CDR3 sequence is CASRRTGGIKANEKLFF. The CDR3 region has the DNA TGCGCCAGCAGACGGACAGGGGGCATAAAGGCTAATGAAAAACTGTTTTTT.

The chain employs TRBV5-4 and TRBJ2-7, with a possible D match to TRBD1 (6 bases). V was shortened by 1 base and J by 4 bases, with 12 bases between the two germline ends. The CDR3 extends over 14 amino acids. Germline lookup yields CDR1 SGHNT and CDR2 YYREEE (reference sequence). DNA for the CDR3: TGTGCCAGCAGCTTGAAGGGACAACCATACGAGCAGTACTTC. Its protein product is CASSLKGQPYEQYF.

The V gene is TRBV7-9, the J gene TRBJ2-5, with D uncertain. The V and J ends lost 1 base and 4 bases respectively, with 13 bases between them. CDR3 length: 15 amino acids. The germline gives CDR1 SEHNR, CDR2 FQNEAQ (reference sequence). The CDR3 sequence is CASSLGSLSTETQYF. The CDR3 nucleotides are TGTGCCAGCAGCTTAGGAAGTCTGTCCACAGAGACCCAGTACTTC.

CDR3 nucleotides: TGTGCCAGCAGTGACGGGACAGGGGTTTCACCCCTCCACTTT. Translation: CASSDGTGVSPLHF. The chain employs TRBV2 and TRBJ1-6, with TRBD1 matching 10 bases. The CDR3 runs to 14 residues. V lost 3 bases to trimming and J lost 9 bases; unmatched junction nucleotides: 2. Germline V gene sequence: CDR1 SNHLY, CDR2 FYNNEI.

J is TRBJ2-3 and V is TRBV6-6; 8 nucleotides match TRBD2. The V gene's germline CDR1 is MNHNY and CDR2 SVGAGI (reference sequence). V trimming: 0 bases; J trimming: 2 bases; junction bases outside the gene matches: 4. This CDR3 contains 16 residues. The CDR3 spells CASSYSARGATDTQYF. CDR3 nucleotides: TGTGCCAGCAGTTACTCGGCGCGGGGGGCCACAGATACGCAGTATTTT.

The chain couples TRBV5-1 to TRBJ1-4; D ambiguous. The CDR3 consists of 14 residues. V lost 2 bases to trimming and J lost 8 bases, with 13 bases between them. Germline V lookup: CDR1 SGHRS, CDR2 YFSETQ. Here the CDR3 reads CASSLEPDKEKLFF. CDR3 nucleotides: TGCGCCAGCAGCTTAGAACCAGATAAAGAAAAACTGTTTTTT. The variable domain in full, with the rest retrieved from reference TRBV5-1 and TRBJ1-4, is KAGVTQTPRYLIKTRGQQVTLSCSPISGHRSVSWYQQTPGQGLQFLFEYFSETQRNKGNFPGRFSGRQFSNSRSEMNVSTLELGDSALYLCASSLEPDKEKLFFGSGTQLSVL.

The chain uses TRBV12-3 or TRBV12-4 and TRBJ1-1, with D hard to call. Trimming shortened V by 4 bases and J by 4 bases, and 7 bases separated the two germline ends. The CDR3 runs to 12 residues. The CDR3 DNA follows: TGTGCCAGCAGTTGGAGTACCACTGAAGCTTTCTTT. The encoded protein is CASSWSTTEAFF.

The rearrangement joins TRBV6-1 to TRBJ1-1; the match to TRBD1 covers 7 bases. The CDR3 is 19 residues long. Germline assignment: CDR1 MNHNS and CDR2 SASEGT. Trimming removed 1 base from V and 2 bases from J; junction bases left unmatched: 16. CDR3: CASSEEPLSLRGTNTEAFF. The CDR3 DNA reads TGTGCCAGCAGTGAAGAGCCCCTCTCTCTCAGGGGGACAAACACTGAAGCTTTCTTT.

This sequence joins TRBV25-1 and TRBJ1-2; D is possibly TRBD1 (5 bases). V lost 2 bases and J lost 5, with 12 bases in between. Germline CDR1 is MGHDK and CDR2 is SYGVNS. The CDR3 has 14 residues. For the CDR3, the DNA is TGTGCCAGCAGTGAACCGGGGGGGTGGTATGGCTACACCTTC. Amino acids: CASSEPGGWYGYTF.

The CDR3 spells CAIRSGGLKETQYF. The CDR3 region has the DNA TGTGCCATCAGGTCCGGGGGCCTAAAAGAGACCCAGTACTTC. The genes are TRBV10-3 and TRBJ2-5; D tentatively reads TRBD1 or TRBD2 (6 bases each). From germline, CDR1 is ENHRY and CDR2 SYGVKD. V lost 6 bases and J 3 bases, leaving 14 bases between the germline ends. CDR3 length: 14 residues.

The chain carries TRBV4-1 and TRBJ1-5, with 7 bases matching TRBD1. This CDR3 comprises 17 residues. Unmatched junction bases numbered 11, after V lost 4 bases and J lost 2 bases. Germline CDR1 and CDR2: MGHRA and YSYEKL. Here the CDR3 DNA reads TGCGCCAGCAGCCTCCAGGGGGTCCCGGGGGGCAATCAGCCCCAGCATTTT. This translates into CASSLQGVPGGNQPQHF.

The genes are TRBV2 and TRBJ2-5, with 8 bases identical to TRBD2. Germline V CDR1 and CDR2: SNHLY, FYNNEI. The CDR3 sequence is 14 residues long. V shed 6 bases, J shed 4 bases, and the junction held 7 bases outside the gene matches. CDR3 loop: CASSAGLGGETQYF. As DNA, the CDR3 is TGTGCCAGCAGCGCGGGACTAGGGGGAGAGACCCAGTACTTC.